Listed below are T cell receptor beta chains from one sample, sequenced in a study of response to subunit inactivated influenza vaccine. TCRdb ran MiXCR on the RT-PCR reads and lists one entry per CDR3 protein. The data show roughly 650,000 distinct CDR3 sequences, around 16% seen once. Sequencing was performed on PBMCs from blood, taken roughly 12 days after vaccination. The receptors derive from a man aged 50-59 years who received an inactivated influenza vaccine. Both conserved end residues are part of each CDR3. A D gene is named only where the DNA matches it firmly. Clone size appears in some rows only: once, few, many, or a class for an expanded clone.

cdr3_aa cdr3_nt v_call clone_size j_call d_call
CASSERLAIYEQYF TGTGCCAGCAGTGAAAGACTAGCGATCTACGAGCAGTACTTC TRBV6-1 - TRBJ2-7 TRBD2
CSAVPRAGTQYF TGCAGTGCTGTTCCTCGGGCGGGGACCCAGTACTTC TRBV20-1 few TRBJ2-5 -
CASSLTSPGIVNEQYF TGTGCCAGCTCACTAACCTCTCCAGGGATAGTGAACGAGCAGTACTTC TRBV18 - TRBJ2-7 -
CSARLPGLAGVQETQYF TGCAGTGCTAGACTTCCGGGACTAGCGGGGGTACAAGAGACCCAGTACTTC TRBV20-1 - TRBJ2-5 TRBD2
CASSQDPLTSGSTDTQYF TGTGCCAGCAGCCAAGATCCCCTGACTAGCGGGAGCACAGATACGCAGTATTTT TRBV3-1 - TRBJ2-3 TRBD2
CASILGRGAGGYTF TGTGCCAGCATCCTTGGTCGGGGGGCAGGTGGCTACACCTTC TRBV7-2 many TRBJ1-2 -
CAISDRRPSLTGFYNEQFF TGTGCCATAAGTGACCGAAGACCCTCACTAACGGGCTTTTACAATGAGCAGTTCTTC TRBV10-3 many TRBJ2-1 -
CASSLEAANQPQHF TGTGCCAGCAGCTTAGAGGCAGCTAATCAGCCCCAGCATTTT TRBV7-8 few TRBJ1-5 -
CASSLILAGEGYEQYF TGTGCCAGCAGCCTGATTCTAGCGGGAGAGGGATACGAGCAGTACTTC TRBV6-2/TRBV6-3 - TRBJ2-7 TRBD2
CASSPWTAATTNEKLFF TGTGCCAGCAGCCCATGGACAGCGGCGACAACTAATGAAAAACTGTTTTTT TRBV2 few TRBJ1-4 -
CASKGPSSSGIYQETQYF TGCGCCAGCAAAGGTCCCTCTTCGAGCGGGATATACCAAGAGACCCAGTACTTC TRBV4-1 few TRBJ2-5 TRBD2
CASSDLSTGELFF TGCGCCAGCAGTGACTTGAGCACCGGGGAGCTGTTTTTT TRBV10-2 - TRBJ2-2 -
CASSRQGVRQETQYF TGTGCCAGCAGCCGACAGGGGGTGAGGCAAGAGACCCAGTACTTC TRBV6-2/TRBV6-3 - TRBJ2-5 TRBD1
CASSDGWSTDTQYF TGTGCCAGCAGTGACGGATGGAGCACAGATACGCAGTATTTT TRBV6-1 - TRBJ2-3 -
CASSLTTPNEKLFF TGTGCCAGCAGCTTAACGACGCCTAATGAAAAACTGTTTTTT TRBV6-5 few TRBJ1-4 -
CASSHRSGYQETQYF TGTGCCAGCAGCCACAGGTCGGGGTACCAAGAGACCCAGTACTTC TRBV2 - TRBJ2-5 -
CASSFVGSYGYTF TGTGCCAGCAGTTTCGTGGGCAGCTATGGCTACACCTTC TRBV27 - TRBJ1-2 -
CASSSPATNEKLFF TGTGCCAGCAGTTCGCCAGCAACTAATGAAAAACTGTTTTTT TRBV6-5 many TRBJ1-4 -
CSARGASGVRFNEQFF TGCAGTGCTAGAGGGGCTAGCGGGGTAAGATTCAATGAGCAGTTCTTC TRBV20-1 - TRBJ2-1 TRBD2
CTSGVVREQFF TGCACCAGCGGCGTGGTGCGTGAGCAGTTCTTC TRBV1 - TRBJ2-1 -
CASSFNNPYEQYF TGTGCCAGCAGTTTTAACAATCCGTACGAGCAGTACTTC TRBV27 - TRBJ2-7 -
CASSETIYEQYF TGTGCCAGCAGTGAAACTATCTACGAGCAGTACTTC TRBV2 few TRBJ2-7 -
CASRPGQGNEQYF TGTGCCAGCAGGCCGGGACAGGGGAACGAGCAGTACTTC TRBV28 few TRBJ2-7 TRBD1
CASRSGRENIQYF TGTGCCAGCAGATCAGGGCGGGAAAACATTCAGTACTTC TRBV6-1 - TRBJ2-4 -
CATSWGRKVQETQYF TGTGCCACCAGCTGGGGACGGAAGGTTCAAGAGACCCAGTACTTC TRBV15 few TRBJ2-5 -
CASSLAGVKHEQYF TGTGCCAGCAGCTTGGCAGGGGTTAAGCACGAGCAGTACTTC TRBV5-6 few TRBJ2-7 -
CASSYSPWGETQYF TGTGCCAGCAGTTACTCCCCCTGGGGGGAGACCCAGTACTTC TRBV6-5 few TRBJ2-5 -
CASSDGRGNEQFF TGTGCCAGCAGTGATGGGCGGGGGAATGAGCAGTTCTTC TRBV2 - TRBJ2-1 TRBD2
CASSLVLAGSGTQYF TGTGCCAGCAGCTTAGTCCTAGCGGGGTCGGGTACGCAGTATTTT TRBV7-2 few TRBJ2-3 TRBD2